This paragraph covers one TCR beta chain sequence. Its target is unknown. This sample is part of a study of CD8+ T cells in alopecia areata. Notes on the study in general: Tofacitinib did not eliminate many expanded lesional clones from scalp or blood. Between patients, shared TCR sequences were less clear than in mice. This was possibly due in part to HLA diversity in the patient population. Clonality in lesional scalp, especially alopecia totalis/universalis, exceeded that of normal scalp.

RNA was isolated and reverse transcribed to cDNA, the sequencing template. Here immunoSEQ multiplex PCR was the method, and the copy in TCRdb shows in-frame clones only, minus some. The data contain about 76,000 clones, around 65% of them seen just once; the ten biggest clones take up 20% to 25%. Germline V CDR1 and CDR2: MDHEN, SYDVKM. The CDR3 contains 15 residues. V lost 5 bases, J lost 3 bases, and 10 bases stayed unmatched. Treatment meaning: oral pan-JAK inhibitor, 5-10 mg twice daily. Specimen: CD8+ T cells sorted from blood, collected at week 24, from a patient treated with tofacitinib. This TCR was recovered from a human donor with alopecia areata. The J gene is TRBJ2-7, the V gene TRBV28; TRBD1 matches at 7 bases. Written as DNA, the CDR3 is TGTGCCAGCAGTCCCGGGACAGAACCTTTCTACGAGCAGTACTTC. Translated: CASSPGTEPFYEQYF.